This record concerns one T cell receptor beta chain sequence. The antigen remains undetermined. Clones were read by immunoSEQ multiplex PCR, and TCRdb kept only the in-frame ones, dropping some. This table holds hundreds of thousands of clones, roughly 84% found once. This record comes from a study of cytomegalovirus exposure and HLA in healthy donors. Study-wide points: Rare TCR sequences predominated, though certain public TCRs were found in many donors. Cytomegalovirus association was assigned to approximately 160 TCR beta chains.

The CDR3 is 15 amino acids. V trimming: 4 bases; J trimming: 6 bases; junction bases outside the gene matches: 10. Germline V gene sequence: CDR1 SGHVS, CDR2 FQNEAQ. The sequencing input was PBMCs. The clonotype comes from a woman younger than 35 in good health and CMV-seropositive. The chain is built from TRBV7-8 and TRBJ2-7; 9 positions agree with TRBD2. The CDR3 coding sequence is TGTGCCAGCAGCTCCTCCCTACAGCGGGAGGCCGAGCAGTACTTC. Translating it yields CASSSSLQREAEQYF.